These 9 T cell receptor beta chains were sequenced from one sample in a study of shared clonotypes between healthy human individuals. TCRdb's copy holds only in-frame clones and misses some; the assay was immunoSEQ multiplex PCR. Altogether roughly 2 million clones are present, 85% to 95% being singletons, with the ten largest covering more than 0.1%. Sequencing was carried out using naive CD4+ T cells sorted from blood. Subset: CD45RA+ positively selected. These receptors all come from a man younger than 35 in good health.

The rearrangement uses TRBV30 and TRBJ1-5; D not resolved. V lost 2 bases to trimming and J lost 0 bases, with 8 bases between them. Germline-derived CDR1 and CDR2 are GTSNPN and SVGIG (reference sequence). The CDR3 has 14 amino acids. CDR3 region: CAWSPVVSNQPQHF. The CDR3 region has the DNA TGTGCCTGGAGTCCGGTAGTTAGCAATCAGCCCCAGCATTTT. Variable domain in full (rest from reference TRBV30 and TRBJ1-5): SQTIHQWPATLVQPVGSPLSLECTVEGTSNPNLYWYRQAAGRGLQLLFYSVGIGQISSEVPQNLSASRPQDRQFILSSKKLLLSDSGFYLCAWSPVVSNQPQHFGDGTRLSIL.

This clone was picked up one time. The same CDR3 is also encoded by other DNA sequences in this sample. The chain recombines TRBV6-5 with TRBJ1-2; D perhaps matches TRBD1 (5 bases). The CDR3 covers 14 residues. V was shortened by 3 bases and J by 4 bases, with 12 bases between the two germline ends. Germline values: CDR1 MNHEY, CDR2 SVGAGI. CDR3 protein: CASSYRDGGYGYTF. The CDR3 bases are TGTGCCAGCAGTTATCGGGACGGGGGCTATGGCTACACCTTC.

The V and J genes are TRBV5-6 and TRBJ2-1; 7 bases match TRBD2. The V and J ends lost 1 base and 9 bases, in that order; junction bases with no gene match: 19. Germline CDR1 reads SGHDT; CDR2 reads YYEEEE. The CDR3 is 18 residues long. CDR3 sequence reads: CASSLWRDYIRVHREQFF. The CDR3 DNA follows: TGTGCCAGCAGCTTGTGGCGGGACTACATAAGGGTTCATCGTGAGCAGTTCTTC.

V usage is TRBV27 and J usage is TRBJ2-7; D gene uncertain. CDR1 is MNHEY and CDR2 is SMNVEV in the germline V gene (reference sequence). V lost 0 bases and J lost 1, with 10 bases in between. The CDR3 totals 15 residues. DNA of the CDR3: TGTGCCAGCAGTTTATCCCTCAGGTTTTCCTACGAGCAGTACTTC. Amino acids: CASSLSLRFSYEQYF.

V usage is TRBV5-1 and J usage is TRBJ2-7; D is perhaps TRBD1 or TRBD2 (5 bases each). The CDR3 contains 13 residues. The V gene lost 4 bases and the J gene lost 3 bases, with 11 bases spanning the gap. Germline V lookup: CDR1 SGHRS, CDR2 YFSETQ. The CDR3 is CASSEGPLYEQYF. CDR3 coding DNA: TGCGCCAGCAGCGAGGGACCGCTCTACGAGCAGTACTTC.

The genes are TRBV18 and TRBJ1-4; the match to TRBD1 covers 9 bases. The CDR3 sequence is 16 residues long. From germline, CDR1 is KGHSH and CDR2 LQKENI. V was clipped by 3 bases and J by 4 bases; unmatched bases: 6. The CDR3 protein is CASSPPGQGLNEKLFF. The CDR3 DNA is TGTGCCAGCTCACCTCCGGGACAGGGCCTTAATGAAAAACTGTTTTTT. The full variable domain, rest sourced from reference TRBV18 and TRBJ1-4, is NAGVMQNPRHLVRRRGQEARLRCSPMKGHSHVYWYRQLPEEGLKFMVYLQKENIIDESGMPKERFSAEFPKEGPSILRIQQVVRGDSAAYFCASSPPGQGLNEKLFFGSGTQLSVL.

J is TRBJ1-1 and V is TRBV7-9; D remains ambiguous. Germline CDR1 and CDR2: SEHNR and FQNEAQ (reference sequence). Between the trimmed V and J ends, which lost 1 base and 0 bases, there was a span of 12 bases. The CDR3 loop spans 16 amino acids. The DNA of the CDR3 is TGTGCCAGCAGCTTAGGGGCAGCCATCATGAACACTGAAGCTTTCTTT. Translating gives CASSLGAAIMNTEAFF. The full variable domain, with the rest looked up from reference TRBV7-9 and TRBJ1-1, is DTGVSQNPRHKITKRGQNVTFRCDPISEHNRLYWYRQTLGQGPEFLTYFQNEAQLEKSRLLSDRFSAERPKGSFSTLEIQRTEQGDSAMYLCASSLGAAIMNTEAFFGQGTRLTVV.

This clone was detected once. V usage is TRBV19 and J usage is TRBJ2-6; TRBD2 is a possible D gene (5 bases). Per the germline V gene, CDR1 is LNHDA and CDR2 is SQIVND (reference sequence). The CDR3 totals 20 residues. The V end was cut by 3 bases, the J end by 2 bases, with 23 bases between. CDR3 residues: CASSMGSGSLIKAGANVLTF. The CDR3 DNA sequence: TGTGCCAGTAGTATGGGGTCGGGAAGCCTAATAAAAGCTGGGGCCAACGTCCTGACTTTC. Full variable domain (remainder filled in from reference TRBV19 and TRBJ2-6): DGGITQSPKYLFRKEGQNVTLSCEQNLNHDAMYWYRQDPGQGLRLIYYSQIVNDFQKGDIAEGYSVSREKKESFPLTVTSAQKNPTAFYLCASSMGSGSLIKAGANVLTFGAGSRLTVL.

The rearrangement links TRBV9 to TRBJ1-6, with 7 bases aligning to TRBD1. Germline values: CDR1 SGDLS, CDR2 YYNGEE. With V trimmed by 3 bases and J by 0 bases, 6 bases remained unmatched. This CDR3 has 17 amino acids. In DNA, the CDR3 is TGTGCCAGCAGCGCCGGGACAGTTAGCTCCTATAATTCACCCCTCCACTTT. Translated, it gives CASSAGTVSSYNSPLHF.